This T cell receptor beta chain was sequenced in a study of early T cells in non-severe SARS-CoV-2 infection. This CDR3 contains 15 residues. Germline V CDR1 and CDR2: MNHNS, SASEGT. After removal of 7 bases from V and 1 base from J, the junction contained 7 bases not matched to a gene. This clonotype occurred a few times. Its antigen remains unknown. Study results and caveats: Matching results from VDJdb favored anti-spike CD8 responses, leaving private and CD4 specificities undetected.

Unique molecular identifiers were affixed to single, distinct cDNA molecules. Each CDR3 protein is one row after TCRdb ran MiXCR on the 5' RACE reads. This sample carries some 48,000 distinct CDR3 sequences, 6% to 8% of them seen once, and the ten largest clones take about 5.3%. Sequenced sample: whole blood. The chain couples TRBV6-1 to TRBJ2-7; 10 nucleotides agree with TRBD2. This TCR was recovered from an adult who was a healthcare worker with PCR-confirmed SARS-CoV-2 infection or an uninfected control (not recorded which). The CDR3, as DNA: TGTGCCAGCAAACAGATAGCGGGGGGTTCCTACGAGCAGTACTTC. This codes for CASKQIAGGSYEQYF.